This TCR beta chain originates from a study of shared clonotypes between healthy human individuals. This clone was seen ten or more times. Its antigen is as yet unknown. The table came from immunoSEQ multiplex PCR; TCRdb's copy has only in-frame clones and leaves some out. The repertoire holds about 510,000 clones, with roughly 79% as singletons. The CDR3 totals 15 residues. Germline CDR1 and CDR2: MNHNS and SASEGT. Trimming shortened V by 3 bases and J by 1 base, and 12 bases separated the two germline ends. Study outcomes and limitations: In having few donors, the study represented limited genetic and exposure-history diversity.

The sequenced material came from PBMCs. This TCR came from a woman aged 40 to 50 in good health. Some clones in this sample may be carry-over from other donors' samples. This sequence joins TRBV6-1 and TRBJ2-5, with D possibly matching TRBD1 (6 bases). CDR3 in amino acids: CASSELQGSQETQYF. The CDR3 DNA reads TGTGCCAGCAGTGAGCTACAGGGAAGCCAAGAGACCCAGTACTTC.